The next 2 T cell receptor beta chains were all read from a single sample in a study of CD8+ T cells in alopecia areata. As the sequencing template, cDNA was produced by extracting RNA and reverse transcribing it. Data came from immunoSEQ multiplex PCR; TCRdb stores just in-frame clones and leaves some out. The table includes about 200,000 clones, around 62% detected once. The sample was CD4+ T cells sorted from blood, taken at week 0. These receptor sequences come from a human donor with alopecia areata.

In this sample, this clone turned up a few times. The V call is TRBV7-2, the J call TRBJ2-3; perhaps D is TRBD1 or TRBD2 (5 bases each). The CDR3 is 15 amino acids. V dropped 4 bases and J dropped 0 bases, with 11 bases sitting between them. The germline CDR1 and CDR2 sequences are SGHTA and FQGNSA. The CDR3 loop is CASSSYGASTDTQYF. For the CDR3, the DNA is TGTGCCAGCAGCTCCTACGGGGCTAGCACAGATACGCAGTATTTT.

The chain joins TRBV6-1 to TRBJ2-5, with D perhaps TRBD1 (5 bases). V was cut by 4 bases and J by 0 bases, with 12 bases left in between. The length of the CDR3 is 15 residues. Germline V gene data show CDR1 as MNHNS and CDR2 as SASEGT. The CDR3 DNA is TGTGCCAGCAGTGCCCTGGGGCGGAACCAAGAGACCCAGTACTTC. This encodes CASSALGRNQETQYF.